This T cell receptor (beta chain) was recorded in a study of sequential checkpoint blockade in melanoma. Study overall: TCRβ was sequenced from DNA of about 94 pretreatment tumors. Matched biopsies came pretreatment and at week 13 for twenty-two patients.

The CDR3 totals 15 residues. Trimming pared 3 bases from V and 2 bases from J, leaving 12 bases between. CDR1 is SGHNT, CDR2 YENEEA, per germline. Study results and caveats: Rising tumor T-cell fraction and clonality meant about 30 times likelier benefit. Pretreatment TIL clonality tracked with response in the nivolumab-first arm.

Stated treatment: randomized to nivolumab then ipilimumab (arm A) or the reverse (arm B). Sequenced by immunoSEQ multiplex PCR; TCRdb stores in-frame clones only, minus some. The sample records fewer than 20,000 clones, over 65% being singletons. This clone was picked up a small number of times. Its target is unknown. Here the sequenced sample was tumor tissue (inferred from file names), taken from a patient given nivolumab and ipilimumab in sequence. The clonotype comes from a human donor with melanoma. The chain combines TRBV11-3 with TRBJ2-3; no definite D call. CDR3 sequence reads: CASSFLGKATDTQYF. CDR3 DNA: TGTGCCAGCAGCTTTTTAGGCAAAGCCACAGATACGCAGTATTTT.